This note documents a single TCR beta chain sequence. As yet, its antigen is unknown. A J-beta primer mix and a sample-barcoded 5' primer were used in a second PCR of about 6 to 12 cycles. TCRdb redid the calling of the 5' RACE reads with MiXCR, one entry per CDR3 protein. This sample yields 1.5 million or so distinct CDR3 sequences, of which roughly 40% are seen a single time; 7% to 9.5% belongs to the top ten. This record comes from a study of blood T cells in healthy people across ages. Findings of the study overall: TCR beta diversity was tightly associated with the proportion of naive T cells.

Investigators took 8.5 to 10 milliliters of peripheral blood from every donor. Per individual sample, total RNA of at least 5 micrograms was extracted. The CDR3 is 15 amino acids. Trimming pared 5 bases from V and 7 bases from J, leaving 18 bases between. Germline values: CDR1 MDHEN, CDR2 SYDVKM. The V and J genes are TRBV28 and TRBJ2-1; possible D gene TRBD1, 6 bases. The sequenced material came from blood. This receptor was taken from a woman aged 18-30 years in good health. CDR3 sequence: CASSPYGQGRNEQFF. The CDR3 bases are TGTGCCAGCAGTCCATACGGGCAGGGGCGGAATGAGCAGTTCTTC. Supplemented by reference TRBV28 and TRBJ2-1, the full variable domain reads DVKVTQSSRYLVKRTGEKVFLECVQDMDHENMFWYRQDPGLGLRLIYFSYDVKMKEKGDIPEGYSVSREKKERFSLILESASTNQTSMYLCASSPYGQGRNEQFFGPGTRLTVL.